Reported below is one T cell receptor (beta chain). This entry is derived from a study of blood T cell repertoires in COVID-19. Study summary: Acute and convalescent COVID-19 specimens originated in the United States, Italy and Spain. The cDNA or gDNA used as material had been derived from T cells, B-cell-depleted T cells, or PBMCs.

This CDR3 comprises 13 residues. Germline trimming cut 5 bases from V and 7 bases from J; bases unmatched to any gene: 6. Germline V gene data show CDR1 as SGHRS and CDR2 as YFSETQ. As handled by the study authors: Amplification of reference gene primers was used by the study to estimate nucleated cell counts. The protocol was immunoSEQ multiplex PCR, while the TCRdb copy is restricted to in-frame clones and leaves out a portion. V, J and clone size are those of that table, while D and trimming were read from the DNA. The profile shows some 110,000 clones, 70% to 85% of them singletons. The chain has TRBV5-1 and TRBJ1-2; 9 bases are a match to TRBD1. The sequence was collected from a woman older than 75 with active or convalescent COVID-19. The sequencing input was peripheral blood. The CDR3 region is CASSPGTGFGYTF. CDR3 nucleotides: TGCGCCAGCAGTCCCGGGACAGGGTTTGGCTACACCTTC. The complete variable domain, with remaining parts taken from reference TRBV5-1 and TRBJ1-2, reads KAGVTQTPRYLIKTRGQQVTLSCSPISGHRSVSWYQQTPGQGLQFLFEYFSETQRNKGNFPGRFSGRQFSNSRSEMNVSTLELGDSALYLCASSPGTGFGYTFGSGTRLTVV.